The 12 T cell receptor beta chains presented below share a single source sample, sequenced in a study of blood T cell repertoires in COVID-19. Data came from immunoSEQ multiplex PCR; TCRdb stores just in-frame clones and leaves some out. The data show some 260,000 clones, 79% seen once. Sequenced material: peripheral blood. Receptors were obtained from a middle-aged woman with active or convalescent COVID-19.

The gene calls are TRBV7-9 and TRBJ1-2, with 7 positions matching TRBD1. Trimming at V came to 1 base and at J to 8 bases, leaving 4 bases not matched to a gene. The V gene's germline CDR1 is SEHNR and CDR2 FQNEAQ (reference sequence). This CDR3 comprises 13 residues. The CDR3 protein is CASSLGQGPGYTF. For the CDR3, the DNA is TGTGCCAGCAGCTTAGGACAGGGCCCAGGCTACACCTTC.

The gene calls are TRBV5-5 and TRBJ2-5; perhaps TRBD1 as D (6 bases). V was pared by 3 bases and J by 3 bases, with 15 bases between. The CDR3 runs to 15 residues. Germline V gene data show CDR1 as SGHKS and CDR2 as YYEKEE (reference sequence). CDR3 DNA: TGTGCCAGCAGCTGGGCCGGGACACGCGAAGAGACCCAGTACTTC. Translation: CASSWAGTREETQYF.

The J gene is TRBJ1-1, the V gene TRBV10-2, with a possible D match to TRBD1 (5 bases). The germline gives CDR1 WSHSY, CDR2 SAAADI. This CDR3 contains 17 residues. V lost 4 bases and J lost 0, with 18 bases in between. CDR3 sequence reads: CASSGRQGGEMNTEAFF. The CDR3 DNA is TGCGCCAGCAGTGGACGCCAGGGAGGGGAGATGAACACTGAAGCTTTCTTT.

The gene calls are TRBV5-5 and TRBJ2-5; possibly TRBD1 for D (5 bases). With 9 bases removed from V and 0 bases from J, the gap between germline ends came to 21 bases. Germline values: CDR1 SGHKS, CDR2 YYEKEE (reference sequence). CDR3 length equals 16 residues. CDR3: CATRLGAPIYQETQYF. The CDR3 DNA follows: TGTGCCACCCGGCTTGGGGCCCCGATTTACCAAGAGACCCAGTACTTC.

This rearrangement joins TRBV5-1 to TRBJ2-3; D uncertain. V was pared by 1 base and J by 0 bases, with 9 bases between. This CDR3 is built from 15 residues. CDR1 is SGHRS and CDR2 is YFSETQ in the germline V gene. The CDR3 here is CASSLQTPSTDTQYF. The DNA for the CDR3 is TGCGCCAGCAGCTTGCAGACTCCTAGCACAGATACGCAGTATTTT.

This sequence joins TRBV5-6 and TRBJ2-2, with 7 bases matching TRBD2. The CDR3 is 15 residues long. From germline, CDR1 is SGHDT and CDR2 YYEEEE. Unmatched junction bases numbered 7, after V lost 0 bases and J lost 8 bases. The CDR3 protein is CASSLAPTGGGELFF. The DNA of the CDR3 is TGTGCCAGCAGCTTGGCCCCAACGGGGGGTGGGGAGCTGTTTTTT.

Only a few counts were recorded for this clone. CDR3 DNA: TGTGCCTGGAGTCCCCCCGGGACAGGGAACTATGGCTACACCTTC. It is translated as CAWSPPGTGNYGYTF. The chain links TRBV30 to TRBJ1-2; 9 bases line up with TRBD1. The CDR3 has 15 amino acids. In germline, CDR1 is GTSNPN, CDR2 SVGIG (reference sequence). V gave up 2 bases and J gave up 2 bases; unmatched junction bases: 6.

V gene TRBV27 combines with J gene TRBJ2-2, with 7 bases lining up with TRBD2. This CDR3 region has 14 residues. Germline V CDR1 and CDR2: MNHEY, SMNVEV (reference sequence). V trimming: 5 bases; J trimming: 6 bases; junction bases outside the gene matches: 6. CDR3 nucleotides: TGTGCCAGCAGTAACCTACGGGGGGCCGGGGAGCTGTTTTTT. It specifies CASSNLRGAGELFF.

The gene calls are TRBV30 and TRBJ1-1, with 8 nucleotides matching TRBD1. Germline lookup yields CDR1 GTSNPN and CDR2 SVGIG (reference sequence). This CDR3 has 15 residues. The ends lost 1 base at V and 5 bases at J; junction bases unmatched: 9. CDR3 region: CAWSASQGARTEAFF. The CDR3 DNA is TGTGCCTGGAGTGCCTCCCAGGGGGCGCGGACTGAAGCTTTCTTT. Looking up the rest from reference TRBV30 and TRBJ1-1 gives the full variable domain: SQTIHQWPATLVQPVGSPLSLECTVEGTSNPNLYWYRQAAGRGLQLLFYSVGIGQISSEVPQNLSASRPQDRQFILSSKKLLLSDSGFYLCAWSASQGARTEAFFGQGTRLTVV.

This chain joins TRBV28 and TRBJ1-2; the D gene is possibly TRBD1 (5 bases). Germline CDR1 reads MDHEN; CDR2 reads SYDVKM. The CDR3 totals 14 residues. The germline V and J ends were trimmed by 5 bases and 2 bases, with 12 bases remaining between them. DNA of the CDR3: TGTGCCAGCAGTCGATTGACAGAAAACTATGGCTACACCTTC. Translation gives CASSRLTENYGYTF.

This clone was seen once. The rearrangement joins TRBV27 to TRBJ2-7; the D gene is possibly TRBD2 (6 bases). This CDR3 spans 15 amino acids. Trimming took off 7 bases at V and 2 bases at J, with 18 bases between the two ends. Germline loops: CDR1 MNHEY, CDR2 SMNVEV (reference sequence). In nucleotides, the CDR3 is TGTGCCAGCACCCCGATGCGGGGAATGGCCTACGAGCAGTACTTC. Its translation is CASTPMRGMAYEQYF.

This clone appeared a few times. The rearrangement links TRBV18 to TRBJ1-2, with D hard to call. The ends were cut back, 0 bases at V and 0 bases at J, with 8 bases in the middle. Germline CDR1 is KGHSH and CDR2 is LQKENI. This CDR3 has 15 residues. CDR3 nucleotides: TGTGCCAGCTCACCACCGAACAGTCCTAACTATGGCTACACCTTC. Translated, it gives CASSPPNSPNYGYTF.